One and the same sample provided the 6 T cell receptor beta chains below, sequenced in a study of response to subunit inactivated influenza vaccine. TCRdb re-derived calls from the RT-PCR reads in MiXCR, one entry per CDR3 protein. The sample holds 500,000 to 600,000 distinct CDR3 sequences, 10% to 15% seen once. This material consisted of PBMCs from blood, taken roughly 6 weeks after vaccination. The receptors come from a man between 45 and 60 years old who received an inactivated influenza vaccine.

The V call is TRBV18, the J call TRBJ2-3; D is undetermined. The germline V and J ends were trimmed by 2 bases and 5 bases, with 8 bases remaining between them. Germline V gene sequence: CDR1 KGHSH, CDR2 LQKENI. CDR3 size: 13 residues. The CDR3 sequence: CASSPAHRDTQYF. The CDR3 coding sequence is TGTGCCAGCTCACCAGCCCACAGAGATACGCAGTATTTT.

In this sample, this clonotype turned up a few times. V usage is TRBV20-1 and J usage is TRBJ2-3; the match to TRBD2 covers 11 bases. This CDR3 contains 17 residues. Germline-derived CDR1 and CDR2 are DFQATT and SNEGSKA (reference sequence). Trimming took 5 bases from V and 3 from J; bases not matched to a gene: 13. The CDR3 is CSAPPPGTSGMTDTQYF. The CDR3 DNA reads TGCAGTGCTCCACCCCCCGGGACTAGCGGTATGACAGATACGCAGTATTTT.

This clonotype was counted only a few times. The chain links TRBV5-1 to TRBJ2-1; the match to TRBD2 covers 10 bases. This CDR3 region has 16 residues. Germline V lookup: CDR1 SGHRS, CDR2 YFSETQ. V was pared by 4 bases and J by 4 bases, with 8 bases of the junction left unmatched. The CDR3 loop reads CASSPLPSGGYNEQFF. The CDR3 region has the DNA TGCGCCAGCAGCCCCCTCCCTAGCGGGGGATACAATGAGCAGTTCTTC.

CDR3 DNA sequence: TGTGCCAGCAGCTTCCCAGGCTCCTCACCCCTCCACTTT. Its translation is CASSFPGSSPLHF. The V and J genes are TRBV7-9 and TRBJ1-6; D is unresolved. Germline values: CDR1 SEHNR, CDR2 FQNEAQ (reference sequence). V was pared by 3 bases and J by 10 bases, with 10 bases between. The length of the CDR3 is 13 residues.

In its sample, this clonotype was seen a few times. This chain joins TRBV5-1 and TRBJ2-3, with TRBD2 matching 10 bases. The CDR3 extends over 15 amino acids. Germline values: CDR1 SGHRS, CDR2 YFSETQ. Trimming removed 5 bases from V and 5 bases from J; junction bases left unmatched: 8. The CDR3 region is CASRSSGGDVDTQYF. CDR3 nucleotides: TGCGCCAGCAGGTCAAGCGGGGGGGACGTAGATACGCAGTATTTT. Drawing the rest from reference TRBV5-1 and TRBJ2-3, the complete variable domain is KAGVTQTPRYLIKTRGQQVTLSCSPISGHRSVSWYQQTPGQGLQFLFEYFSETQRNKGNFPGRFSGRQFSNSRSEMNVSTLELGDSALYLCASRSSGGDVDTQYFGPGTRLTVL.

The chain recombines TRBV2 with TRBJ1-2, with 9 bases matching TRBD1. This CDR3 comprises 13 residues. The V gene end was trimmed by 6 bases and the J gene end by 8 bases; junction bases not matched to a gene: 7. Germline CDR1 and CDR2: SNHLY and FYNNEI. This CDR3 is CASSMTGGSGYTF. The CDR3 DNA reads TGTGCCAGCAGCATGACAGGGGGGAGCGGCTACACCTTC.